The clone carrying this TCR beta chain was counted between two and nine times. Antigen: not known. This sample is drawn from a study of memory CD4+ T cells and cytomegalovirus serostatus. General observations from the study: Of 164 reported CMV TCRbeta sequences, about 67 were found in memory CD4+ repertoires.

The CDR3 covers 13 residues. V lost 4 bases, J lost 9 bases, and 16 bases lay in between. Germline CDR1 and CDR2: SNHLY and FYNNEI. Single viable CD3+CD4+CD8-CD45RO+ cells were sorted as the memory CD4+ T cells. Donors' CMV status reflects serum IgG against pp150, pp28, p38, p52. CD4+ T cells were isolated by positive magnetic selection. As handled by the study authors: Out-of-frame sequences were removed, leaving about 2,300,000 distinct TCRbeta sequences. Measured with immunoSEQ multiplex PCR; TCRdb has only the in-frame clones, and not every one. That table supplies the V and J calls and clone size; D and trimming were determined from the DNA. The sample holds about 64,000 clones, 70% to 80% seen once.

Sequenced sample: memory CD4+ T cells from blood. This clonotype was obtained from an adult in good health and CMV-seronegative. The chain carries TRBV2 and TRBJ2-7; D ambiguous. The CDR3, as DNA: TGTGCCAGCAGTGTTTCAGGCTTATTTGGGCAGTACTTC. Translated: CASSVSGLFGQYF.